This T cell receptor beta chain was profiled in a study of immune evolution from preneoplasia to lung adenocarcinoma (dated by TCRdb to the early 2020s). About the full investigation: The study profiled immune contexture across lung adenocarcinoma precursors and invasive adenocarcinoma using immune gene expression, TCR sequencing and multiplex immunofluorescence. POLYSOLVER was used to infer Class I HLA alleles from exome data, and LOHHLA was used to detect allele-specific HLA loss. The immune data were integrated with whole exome sequencing and methylation data obtained from the same cohort of nodules. According to the study, over a hundred samples were used for TCR sequencing. TCR sequencing data were obtained from about 49 patients. A total of about 53 patients with pulmonary nodules who underwent surgical resection were included in the overall cohort. Resected precursor lesions (AAH, AIS, MIA) and invasive adenocarcinomas were compared against paired morphologically normal lung tissue. Sample size was determined by specimen availability and not by a prior power calculation.

Resection was performed on patients in Japan or China between about 2014 and 2017. Histologic diagnosis of each case was confirmed independently by two lung cancer pathologists on H&E slides. The AllPrep DNA/RNA FFPE Kit was used to isolate DNA from FFPE tissue. As concerns this clone: Its antigen remains unidentified. Per-base qualities were not stored, and no clone one base away is much larger.

The investigation overall reported the following: The findings were based on association rather than direct causation, and larger cohorts with long-term follow-up and longitudinal biopsies were deemed needed. Normal lung had the highest top T cell clone frequencies, which appeared to decline progressively from AAH through AIS, MIA and invasive adenocarcinoma. Clonality was highest in normal lung, while later-stage lesions appeared to show lower clonality but higher T cell density and diversity. Because every patient came from Japan and China, how well the results apply to Western populations was uncertain.

TCR beta CDR3 regions were sequenced from DNA using the immunoSEQ hsTCRbeta Kit. On the authors' methods: The ImmunoSEQ Analyzer was used to analyse the TCR sequencing data. T cell clonality was defined as 1 minus Pielou's evenness computed on productive rearrangements. The inverse Simpson index, applied to productive templates, was used to measure T cell diversity. T cell density was TCR beta template counts normalized to usable DNA, estimated by amplifying and sequencing housekeeping genes. Two-sided Kruskal-Wallis tests were used to compare TCR metrics between histologic stages. TCRdb limited this immuneACCESS table to in-frame rearrangements with V and J called. A share of clones is missing; checked studies link under half to unresolved V genes, and the rest is unexplained. V and J calls and clone size come straight from that table; D and trimming were deduced from the DNA. This sample has around 4,100 clones in its table, and around 77% of those were observed once. The ten biggest clones cover over 8.5% of the sample.

The clonotype was recovered from a person aged 55-85 years with lung adenocarcinoma. The sequenced sample consisted of FFPE adjacent normal lung tissue.

The CDR3 corresponds to CASSRALGQFNSPLHF. The bases read TGTGCCAGCAGTCGAGCTTTAGGGCAATTTAATTCACCCCTCCACTTT. The chain is made from TRBV28 and TRBJ1-6, with the D segment identity uncertain. The germline V gene provides CDR1 MDHEN and CDR2 SYDVKM. From the cysteine through the phenylalanine, the CDR3 covers 16 amino acids. Only the CDR3 DNA is retained, 48 bases long and in frame from the first base. V lost 5 bases and J lost 6 bases; the stretch between them is 17 bases long.